This T cell receptor (beta chain) is from a study of regulatory dendritic cells for organ transplantation. Sorted subsets were CFSE-labeled and cultured four to five days with allogeneic dendritic cells. Generated by immunoSEQ multiplex PCR, the TCRdb table keeps only in-frame clones and is missing some. This sample has about 20,000 clones; 70% to 90% occur once, and the top ten carry 0.55% to 0.85%. Germline CDR1 is SGHTA and CDR2 is FQGNSA. The CDR3 sequence is 16 residues long. V was trimmed by 3 bases and J by 7 bases, leaving 19 bases between them. Comments on this clone: Its antigen remains unidentified.

This TCR was sampled from a human donor in good health. The rearrangement links TRBV7-2 to TRBJ1-5, with D hard to call. The sequenced sample was naive CD4+ T cells from blood cultured with regulatory dendritic cells. Subset in this sample: CD45RA+ naive T cells. The CDR3 DNA reads TGTGCCAGCAGCTTTCATTCCGGGATAGCGGAACAGCCCCAGCATTTT. It codes for CASSFHSGIAEQPQHF.